A selection of T cell receptor beta chains follows, all from one sample in a study of cytomegalovirus exposure and HLA in healthy donors. TCRdb's copy holds only in-frame clones and misses some; the assay was immunoSEQ multiplex PCR. The profile shows some 150,000 clones, more than 70% of them singletons. The source material was PBMCs. The origin of the receptors is a man in his late teens or twenties in good health and CMV-seronegative. Both conserved end residues are part of each CDR3. Fields, in order: V gene, clone size, D gene, J gene, CDR3 protein, CDR3 DNA. The D gene is left open where the match is weak. Some rows have no size entry. The others give once, few or many, or a class for an expanded clone.

>TRBV13|.|TRBD2|TRBJ2-7
CASSPPGRDDEQYF
TGTGCCAGCAGCCCCCCGGGGAGGGACGACGAGCAGTACTTC
>TRBV5-8|.|.|TRBJ1-6
CASSSRTGMSRSSYNSPLHF
TGTGCCAGCAGCTCCCGAACAGGGATGTCTAGGAGCTCCTATAATTCACCCCTCCACTTT
>TRBV19|.|.|TRBJ1-5
CASSIVGVQPQHF
TGTGCCAGTAGTATTGTAGGGGTCCAGCCCCAGCATTTT
>TRBV28|.|TRBD1|TRBJ2-7
CASRKQGAGYEQYF
TGTGCCAGCAGGAAACAGGGGGCGGGCTACGAGCAGTACTTC
>TRBV10-1|.|TRBD1|TRBJ1-2
CASSPGQANSQHGYTF
TGCGCCAGCAGTCCTGGACAGGCAAACTCTCAACATGGCTACACCTTC
>TRBV30|.|TRBD1|TRBJ1-6
CAWSTGDSPLHF
TGTGCCTGGAGCACAGGGGATTCACCCCTCCACTTT
>TRBV2|.|.|TRBJ1-2
CASTPEAGGHF
TGTGCCAGCACCCCGGAGGCGGGAGGTCACTTC
>TRBV19|.|TRBD2|TRBJ2-7
CASSIPPGSGRSYEQYF
TGTGCCAGTAGTATCCCTCCCGGTAGCGGGAGGTCCTACGAGCAGTACTTC
>TRBV2|.|.|TRBJ1-2
CASTPGFNYGYTF
TGTGCCAGCACCCCCGGGTTTAACTATGGCTACACCTTC
>TRBV19|few|.|TRBJ1-2
CASMTGGYGYTF
TGTGCCAGTATGACAGGTGGCTATGGCTACACCTTC
>TRBV19|.|.|TRBJ1-5
CASRGTPRSNQPQHF
TGTGCCAGTAGGGGGACACCAAGATCCAATCAGCCCCAGCATTTT
>TRBV18|.|TRBD1|TRBJ1-2
CASSPGGQGRISYTF
TGTGCCAGCTCACCAGGGGGACAGGGGAGAATTAGCTACACCTTC
>TRBV11-2|few|.|TRBJ1-2
CASSSIARHGRNYGYTF
TGTGCCAGCAGCTCGATCGCTCGGCACGGCAGGAACTATGGCTACACCTTC
>TRBV2|once|.|TRBJ1-2
CASSEEGAINYGYTF
TGTGCCAGCAGTGAAGAGGGAGCTATTAACTATGGCTACACCTTC
>TRBV4-2|.|TRBD2|TRBJ2-5
CASSLQPTSGGAETQYF
TGTGCCAGCAGCCTACAACCAACAAGCGGGGGGGCGGAGACCCAGTACTTC
>TRBV6-5|few|TRBD1|TRBJ1-6
CASRRTGENNSPLHF
TGTGCCAGCAGGAGGACAGGGGAAAATAATTCACCCCTCCACTTT
>TRBV7-2|.|.|TRBJ2-1
CASSLGPTGRGYNEQFF
TGTGCCAGCAGCTTAGGCCCGACAGGGCGGGGCTACAATGAGCAGTTCTTC
>TRBV6-5|.|TRBD2|TRBJ2-5
CATRGGRGAVETQYF
TGTGCCACCAGGGGCGGGCGGGGGGCGGTTGAGACCCAGTACTTC
>TRBV7-8|.|TRBD1|TRBJ1-3
CASSAQGAGNTIYF
TGTGCCAGCAGCGCACAGGGGGCTGGAAACACCATATATTTT
>TRBV7-2|.|.|TRBJ2-7
CASSVRTTDRLEQYF
TGTGCCAGCAGCGTTAGAACAACGGACAGACTCGAGCAGTACTTC
>TRBV11-2|.|TRBD1|TRBJ1-2
CASSPDRGDGYTF
TGTGCCAGCAGCCCAGACAGGGGCGATGGCTACACCTTC
>TRBV7-9|.|TRBD1|TRBJ1-2
CASSLINQGARPYGYTF
TGTGCCAGCAGCTTAATCAACCAGGGGGCGAGACCCTATGGCTACACCTTC